This is a list of T cell receptor beta chains from one sample in a study of cytomegalovirus exposure and HLA in healthy donors. Measured with immunoSEQ multiplex PCR; TCRdb has only the in-frame clones, and not every one. The table lists about 180,000 clones, around 80% of them singletons. Sequenced input: PBMCs. The origin of the receptors is a man aged 18 to 29 in good health and CMV-seronegative. Both conserved end residues are part of each CDR3. A D gene is named only where the DNA matches it firmly. Some rows mark clone size as missing; the rest say once, few, many or name a class of expanded clone.

D: TRBD2; size: NA; J: TRBJ2-2; V: TRBV4-2; DNA: TGTGCCAGCAGCCAGGAGTCTAGCGGGAGGATAAACACCGGGGAGCTGTTTTTT; CDR3: CASSQESSGRINTGELFF
D: NA; size: NA; J: TRBJ2-6; V: TRBV9; DNA: TGTGCCAGCGAGGGCCCCGGGGCCAACGTCCTGACTTTC; CDR3: CASEGPGANVLTF
D: NA; size: NA; J: TRBJ1-2; V: TRBV5-1; DNA: TGCGCCAGCAGCCCGCGGACAGTTAACTATGGCTACACCTTC; CDR3: CASSPRTVNYGYTF
D: TRBD1; size: NA; J: TRBJ2-7; V: TRBV4-1; DNA: TGCGCCAGCAGGACTTCGACAGGGAGCTCCTACGAGCAGTACTTC; CDR3: CASRTSTGSSYEQYF
D: TRBD1; size: NA; J: TRBJ1-2; V: TRBV28; DNA: TGTGCCAGCAGCCCCGGGACAGGGCCTTTAGTGAACTATGGCTACACCTTC; CDR3: CASSPGTGPLVNYGYTF
D: NA; size: NA; J: TRBJ2-2; V: TRBV30; DNA: TGTGCCTGGAGTCCCGGGACCGGGGAGCTGTTTTTT; CDR3: CAWSPGTGELFF
D: NA; size: few; J: TRBJ1-4; V: TRBV6-5; DNA: TGTGCCAGCAGATCAGGGCCAACTAATGAAAAACTGTTTTTT; CDR3: CASRSGPTNEKLFF
D: NA; size: NA; J: TRBJ2-1; V: TRBV7-9; DNA: TGTGCCAGCAGCCTGCTCTCGGGAACCTACAATGAGCAGTTCTTC; CDR3: CASSLLSGTYNEQFF
D: NA; size: NA; J: TRBJ1-1; V: TRBV27; DNA: TGTGCCAGCCGCCCGAGGGGGGGGGAAACTGAAGCTTTCTTT; CDR3: CASRPRGGETEAFF
D: NA; size: few; J: TRBJ1-4; V: TRBV2; DNA: TGTGCCAGCAGTTCGGGAGGGGGAAATGAAAAACTGTTTTTT; CDR3: CASSSGGGNEKLFF
D: NA; size: few; J: TRBJ2-3; V: TRBV28; DNA: TGTGCCAGCAGTCCGTGGACAGAACTAAGGGATACGCAGTATTTT; CDR3: CASSPWTELRDTQYF
D: TRBD1; size: NA; J: TRBJ1-1; V: TRBV2; DNA: TGTGCCAGCAGTCGGACAGGGGGCGCGGGAGACACTGAAGCTTTCTTT; CDR3: CASSRTGGAGDTEAFF
D: NA; size: few; J: TRBJ1-3; V: TRBV4-2; DNA: TGTGCCAGCAGCCAGAAGGAGAGGCGGTGGAGCTCTGGAAACACCATATATTTT; CDR3: CASSQKERRWSSGNTIYF
D: TRBD1; size: NA; J: TRBJ1-3; V: TRBV9; DNA: TGTGCCAGCAGCCCCGACAGGGGGCCTGGAAACACCATATATTTT; CDR3: CASSPDRGPGNTIYF
D: TRBD1; size: NA; J: TRBJ2-5; V: TRBV28; DNA: TGTGCCAGCAGGACGAGACAGGGGGCTTCCCAGACCCAGTACTTC; CDR3: CASRTRQGASQTQYF
D: TRBD1; size: NA; J: TRBJ2-7; V: TRBV5-6; DNA: TGTGCCAGCAGCTTGGGGACAGGGAGGTACGAGCAGTACTTC; CDR3: CASSLGTGRYEQYF
D: NA; size: NA; J: TRBJ1-6; V: TRBV27; DNA: TGTGCCAGCACCACTACAATCGGTTTCAATAATTCACCCCTCCACTTT; CDR3: CASTTTIGFNNSPLHF
D: NA; size: NA; J: TRBJ1-5; V: TRBV28; DNA: TGTGCCAGCAGTCTGGAGCAGGGGCGCAATCAGCCCCAGCATTTT; CDR3: CASSLEQGRNQPQHF
D: TRBD2; size: NA; J: TRBJ2-3; V: TRBV27; DNA: TGTGCCAGCAGTCCAACCACTAGCGGGGGGGCGTCAGATACGCAGTATTTT; CDR3: CASSPTTSGGASDTQYF
D: NA; size: NA; J: TRBJ2-7; V: TRBV2; DNA: TGTGCCAGCCGGACAGATGGGCCGGACGAGCAGTACTTC; CDR3: CASRTDGPDEQYF
D: NA; size: few; J: TRBJ1-1; V: TRBV25-1; DNA: TGTGCCAGCAGTCCCGACACTGAAGCTTTCTTT; CDR3: CASSPDTEAFF
D: NA; size: few; J: TRBJ2-1; V: TRBV5-5; DNA: TGTGCCAGCAGCTTGTTGGGCCACAGCTCCTACAATGAGCAGTTCTTC; CDR3: CASSLLGHSSYNEQFF
D: NA; size: NA; J: TRBJ2-7; V: TRBV2; DNA: TGTGCCAGCAGTAAACACGGGACCTACGAGCAGTACTTC; CDR3: CASSKHGTYEQYF
D: NA; size: NA; J: TRBJ1-4; V: TRBV30; DNA: TGTGCCTGGAGTCCCACAGGGTTAAGGGAAAAACTGTTTTTT; CDR3: CAWSPTGLREKLFF
D: NA; size: NA; J: TRBJ1-2; V: TRBV9; DNA: TGTGCCAGCAGCCCCACAGGGAACTATGGCTACACCTTC; CDR3: CASSPTGNYGYTF
D: NA; size: NA; J: TRBJ1-2; V: TRBV28; DNA: TGTGCCAGCAGTTTAGGGCAGGGAGGAGGCTACACCTTC; CDR3: CASSLGQGGGYTF
D: NA; size: NA; J: TRBJ2-7; V: TRBV6-1; DNA: TGTGCCAGCAGCCCCTTCCTGAGCTCCTACGAGCAGTACTTC; CDR3: CASSPFLSSYEQYF
D: NA; size: NA; J: TRBJ1-3; V: TRBV6-1; DNA: TGTGCCAGCAGTGAAGCTCAGGGGACTGGAAACACCATATATTTT; CDR3: CASSEAQGTGNTIYF
D: TRBD1; size: NA; J: TRBJ2-6; V: TRBV5-8; DNA: TGTGCCAGCAGCCACGGACAGGCTGTATTCTCTGGGGCCAACGTCCTGACTTTC; CDR3: CASSHGQAVFSGANVLTF
D: TRBD2; size: NA; J: TRBJ2-2; V: TRBV7-9; DNA: TGTGCCAGCAGCGAACCGGGACTAGTATCGAACACCGGGGAGCTGTTTTTT; CDR3: CASSEPGLVSNTGELFF
D: NA; size: few; J: TRBJ2-1; V: TRBV6-5; DNA: TGTGCCAGCAGTTCCCTCGGGGGTGGCTCCTACAATGAGCAGTTCTTC; CDR3: CASSSLGGGSYNEQFF
D: TRBD2; size: NA; J: TRBJ2-1; V: TRBV2; DNA: TGTGCCAGCAGTGCGGAGGCGGGGGGGCCGGATGAGCAGTTCTTC; CDR3: CASSAEAGGPDEQFF
D: NA; size: NA; J: TRBJ1-4; V: TRBV25-1; DNA: TGTGCCAGCAGTGCAATCCGGTCCGGGGGAGATGAAAAACTGTTTTTT; CDR3: CASSAIRSGGDEKLFF
D: TRBD1; size: NA; J: TRBJ2-7; V: TRBV2; DNA: TGTGCCAGCAGGACAGGGGGTGGGAACCCAACTCATACTTTAACCTACGAGCAGTACTTC; CDR3: CASRTGGGNPTHTLTYEQYF
D: NA; size: NA; J: TRBJ1-2; V: TRBV7-2; DNA: TGTGCCAGCAGCCCGCCGACAGGCTATGGCTACACCTTC; CDR3: CASSPPTGYGYTF
D: TRBD2; size: NA; J: TRBJ2-4; V: TRBV9; DNA: TGTGCCAGCGGAGGGGCAGGGACTACTAAAAACATTCAGTACTTC; CDR3: CASGGAGTTKNIQYF
D: NA; size: NA; J: TRBJ2-7; V: TRBV2; DNA: TGTGCCAGCAGTACAGACAGCTCCTACGAGCAGTACTTC; CDR3: CASSTDSSYEQYF
D: NA; size: few; J: TRBJ1-1; V: TRBV5-6; DNA: TGTGCCAGCAGACCGGGACTGTTGAACACTGAAGCTTTCTTT; CDR3: CASRPGLLNTEAFF
D: NA; size: NA; J: TRBJ2-7; V: TRBV28; DNA: TGTGCCAGCAGTTTACAGGCAGTATCCTACGAGCAGTACTTC; CDR3: CASSLQAVSYEQYF
D: NA; size: NA; J: TRBJ2-3; V: TRBV7-3; DNA: TGTGCCAGCAGCCCCCCCGGCGGGAGCACAGATACGCAGTATTTT; CDR3: CASSPPGGSTDTQYF
D: TRBD2; size: once; J: TRBJ2-3; V: TRBV5-5; DNA: TGTGCCAGCAGACGGATCGGGGGAGGGGTGGGCACAGATACGCAGTATTTT; CDR3: CASRRIGGGVGTDTQYF
D: TRBD1; size: NA; J: TRBJ1-1; V: TRBV19; DNA: TGTGCCAGTAGGGACGGACAGGGAGGGGTCACTGAAGCTTTCTTT; CDR3: CASRDGQGGVTEAFF
D: NA; size: NA; J: TRBJ1-2; V: TRBV10-2; DNA: TGCGCCATCGGTAGAGGGGGAAACTATGGCTACACCTTC; CDR3: CAIGRGGNYGYTF
D: NA; size: NA; J: TRBJ2-5; V: TRBV28; DNA: TGTGCCAGCAGTTTGTGGGGGGTGGGGACGCAAGAGACCCAGTACTTC; CDR3: CASSLWGVGTQETQYF
D: NA; size: once; J: TRBJ1-2; V: TRBV27; DNA: TGTGCCAGCAGTTTATCCGGGTCTCATCGGTATGGCTACACCTTC; CDR3: CASSLSGSHRYGYTF
D: NA; size: NA; J: TRBJ2-5; V: TRBV6-1; DNA: TGTGCCAGCAGTGAAGTGGGCAGGCAAGAGACCCAGTACTTC; CDR3: CASSEVGRQETQYF
D: TRBD1; size: few; J: TRBJ1-5; V: TRBV5-4; DNA: TGTGCCAGCAGCACGGGACAGGGCAATCAGCCCCAGCATTTT; CDR3: CASSTGQGNQPQHF
D: NA; size: NA; J: TRBJ1-6; V: TRBV28; DNA: TGTGCCAGCAAGTCCCAGGGAATTGGTTCACCCCTCCACTTT; CDR3: CASKSQGIGSPLHF
D: NA; size: few; J: TRBJ2-7; V: TRBV5-1; DNA: TGCGCCAGCAGCTTGGGAGGCGGAGACTACGAGCAGTACTTC; CDR3: CASSLGGGDYEQYF
D: NA; size: NA; J: TRBJ1-1; V: TRBV5-1; DNA: TGCGCCAGCAGCTTGGACGGTAGTGGTGAAGCTTTCTTT; CDR3: CASSLDGSGEAFF
D: NA; size: NA; J: TRBJ1-5; V: TRBV28; DNA: TGTGCCAGCAGTTTATCCATGGGGGAGGCCAATCAGCCCCAGCATTTT; CDR3: CASSLSMGEANQPQHF
D: NA; size: few; J: TRBJ1-2; V: TRBV15; DNA: TGTGCCACCAGCAGCTGGGGAGGGGTTGAGAGTGGCTACACCTTC; CDR3: CATSSWGGVESGYTF